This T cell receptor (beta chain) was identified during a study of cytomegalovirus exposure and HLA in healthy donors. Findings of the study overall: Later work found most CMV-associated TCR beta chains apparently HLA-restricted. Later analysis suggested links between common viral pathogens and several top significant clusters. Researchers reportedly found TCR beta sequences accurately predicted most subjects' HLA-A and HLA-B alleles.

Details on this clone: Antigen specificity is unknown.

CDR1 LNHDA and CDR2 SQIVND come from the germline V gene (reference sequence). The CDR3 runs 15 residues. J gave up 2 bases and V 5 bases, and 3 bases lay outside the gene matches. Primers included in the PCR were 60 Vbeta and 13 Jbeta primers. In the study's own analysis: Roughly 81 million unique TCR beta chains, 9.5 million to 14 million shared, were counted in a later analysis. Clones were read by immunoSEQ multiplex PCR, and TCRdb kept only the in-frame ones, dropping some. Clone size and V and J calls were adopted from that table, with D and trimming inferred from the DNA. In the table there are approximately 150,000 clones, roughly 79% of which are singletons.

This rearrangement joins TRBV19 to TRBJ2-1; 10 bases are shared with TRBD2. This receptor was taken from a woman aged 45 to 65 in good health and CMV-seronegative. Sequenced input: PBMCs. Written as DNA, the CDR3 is TGTGCCAGTAGTTCCAGCGGGAGGGCCTACAATGAGCAGTTCTTC. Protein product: CASSSSGRAYNEQFF.